This TCR beta chain was profiled in a study of identical twins. General study findings and limits: For cord blood, abundant beta clonotypes had fewer insertions, unlike memory repertoires, which showed none. In zero-insertion analyses, partial confounding could arise from invariant MAIT and iNKT cells.

The ends were cut back, 1 base at V and 5 bases at J, with 12 bases in the middle. Per germline, CDR1 MNHEY and CDR2 SMNVEV (reference sequence). The CDR3 has 15 residues. As to this clonotype: No antigen is known for it.

In TCRdb, the 5' RACE reads were re-called with MiXCR into one record per CDR3 protein. In the table there are approximately 260,000 distinct CDR3 sequences, around 8.3% of which are singletons. The same specimen was also included in a second study, on yellow fever vaccine responses in identical twins.

The source is a woman younger than 35 in good health. The sequencing input was CD8+ T cells sorted from blood. J is TRBJ1-5 and V is TRBV27; D is perhaps TRBD1 (5 bases). This chain's CDR3 is CASSLFGPGDQPQHF. Written as DNA, the CDR3 is TGTGCCAGCAGTTTATTCGGCCCGGGGGATCAGCCCCAGCATTTT.